This TCR beta chain was observed in a study of control samples from healthy donors and cancer patients. Assay used: immunoSEQ multiplex PCR; TCRdb lists only in-frame clones, some missing. The sample consists of about 130,000 clones, about 93% of them appearing once. The junction had 7 bases not matched to a gene; V was cut back by 6 bases and J by 5 bases. CDR1 and CDR2 (germline): MNHEY, SMNVEV (reference sequence). The CDR3 sequence is 16 residues long. The V and J genes are TRBV27 and TRBJ2-5; TRBD2 matches at 15 bases. The TCR was taken from a man between 18 and 29 years old in good health. Sequenced input: blood. The CDR3 region is CASSRTSGRGGETQYF. In DNA form, the CDR3 reads TGTGCCAGCAGCAGGACTAGCGGGAGGGGCGGGGAGACCCAGTACTTC.